This TCR beta chain originates from a study of T cell responses to AZD1222 COVID-19 vaccine (dated by TCRdb to 2020 to 2023). Concerning the study at large: AZD1222 recipients whose second dose came at about 4 weeks and those whose second dose came at about 12 weeks were combined into one group, since spike-specific TCR depth and breadth did not differ between the two schedules. TCR sequencing was performed for roughly 250 trial participants, of whom about 200 were given two doses of AZD1222 and approximately 25 were given two doses of MenACWY control vaccine. Enrollment into the trials was organized by age into subgroups of 18-55, 56-69 and 70-plus years, and those subgroups contained roughly 150, 30 and 60 TCR-sequenced participants, respectively. The paper's findings and limits, for the study overall: Participants were mostly white British and included more females than males, and it was suggested by the authors that clonal diversity may have been underestimated. Reportedly, almost half of the unique spike-specific TCRs recognized epitopes lying outside the regions that are mutated in the B.1.351 and B.1.1.7 variants. In the small 56-69-year group, the increase in depth fell short of significance, most likely because of low power. Conclusions about previously exposed vaccinees are limited because only six or seven AZD1222 recipients were SARS-CoV-2 seropositive at baseline. CD4 TCRs associated with the vaccine covered the entire spike protein, and the dominant responses were in regions 160-218 and 743-854. After two AZD1222 doses, spike-specific TCR breadth and depth were significantly higher than at day 0 and than in MenACWY recipients. Because no day 14 peak-response samples were available, the repertoires could be characterized only after the peak T cell response.

The CDR3 regions of human TCRbeta chains were analyzed by immunosequencing. The study's processing was this. TCRs in the repertoires were matched against a reference library of SARS-CoV-2-specific TCRs that had been generated with the MIRA antigen-specificity platform. Breadth was defined as the fraction of unique TCRs that were SARS-CoV-2-associated. Depth was defined as the fraction of total T cells that were SARS-CoV-2-associated. Using the MIRA data, each spike-specific TCR was assigned both to the spike region to which the TCR was reactive and to a CD4 or CD8 class. Log10-transformed breadth and depth values were compared by one-way ANOVA with Sidak's multiple comparisons tests. Drawn from immuneACCESS, this table holds only the in-frame rearrangements with V and J called that TCRdb kept. Clones are partly lost; checked studies trace under half to an unresolved V gene and leave the rest unexplained. The V and J calls and clone size come from that table; D and trimming were worked out from the DNA. Counted in this sample were about 150,000 clones; around 89% of them appeared once. The ten largest make up roughly 2.1% of the sample.

The sample's time point label, in plain terms: baseline before first vaccination. Samples from vaccinated people were obtained from the UK trials COV001 and COV002, which included a single-blind randomized controlled phase 2/3 trial of AZD1222 (ChAdOx1 nCoV-19) in healthy adults. For TCRbeta chain sequencing, PBMC samples were collected from trial participants at day 0 and at day 28 after the second dose. This clone has only a few counts. Its binding antigen is unknown. Qualities for individual bases were not recorded, and no much larger clone is one base off. The material sequenced was peripheral blood, taken on day 0 of AZD1222 vaccination. This receptor was taken from an adult in good health.

The nucleotides read TGCAGCGCCCCGGGCCCGGAGAGGACCGGGGAGCTGTTTTTT. This yields the protein CSAPGPERTGELFF. This sequence uses TRBV29-1 and TRBJ2-2, with no D gene named confidently. CDR1 and CDR2 (SQVTM, ANQGSEA) derive from the germline V gene. The germline ends are 17 bases apart after V is trimmed by 7 bases and J by 5 bases. The CDR3 measures 14 amino acids from cysteine to phenylalanine. The sequence is cut down to CDR3 DNA, 42 bases in frame from base 1.